The 20 T cell receptor beta chains reported below all come from one sample, sequenced in a study of identical twins. TCRdb redid the calling of the 5' RACE reads with MiXCR, one entry per CDR3 protein. This sample carries around 1.7 million distinct CDR3 sequences, under 35% of them seen once, and the ten largest clones take around 0.3%. Sequencing used cord blood. The receptor source for this set is a newborn girl in good health.

This clonotype was seen just once. A much larger clone differs from this one at a single base, so this may be a read error. The gene calls are TRBV25-1 and TRBJ1-1; no clear D gene. The CDR3 is made up of 13 amino acids. The germline V gene has CDR1 MGHDK and CDR2 SYGVNS. Trimming took 0 bases from V and 3 from J, leaving 5 bases between them. Written as DNA, the CDR3 is TGTGCCAGCAGTGAATATGGGGACACTGAAGCTTTCTTT. Translation gives CASSEYGDTEAFF.

The chain combines TRBV7-9 with TRBJ1-6, with D hard to call. This CDR3 region has 15 residues. The germline V gene encodes CDR1 SEHNR and CDR2 FQNEAQ (reference sequence). V lost 1 base and J 7 bases, leaving 11 bases between the germline ends. CDR3 DNA sequence: TGTGCCAGCAGCTTAGAAGGTGTTGGGAATTCACCCCTCCACTTT. This encodes CASSLEGVGNSPLHF.

This clonotype was recorded many times. V gene TRBV20-1 combines with J gene TRBJ2-3; TRBD2 agrees at 9 bases. Germline V lookup: CDR1 DFQATT, CDR2 SNEGSKA (reference sequence). The junction had 0 bases not matched to a gene; V was cut back by 7 bases and J by 1 base. CDR3 length: 12 amino acids. Written as DNA, the CDR3 is TGCAGTGGACTAGCGGGCACAGATACGCAGTATTTT. Protein sequence: CSGLAGTDTQYF.

The gene calls are TRBV9 and TRBJ1-2; D is ambiguous. V lost 0 bases, J lost 5 bases, and 11 bases lay in between. This CDR3 comprises 14 residues. CDR1 is SGDLS and CDR2 is YYNGEE in the germline V gene. CDR3 nucleotides: TGTGCCAGCAGCGTAGGTCCAGGCCCGTATGGCTACACCTTC. This sequence encodes CASSVGPGPYGYTF.

V gene TRBV6-1 combines with J gene TRBJ1-5; 9 nucleotides line up with TRBD1. The CDR3 sequence is 14 residues long. CDR1 and CDR2 (germline): MNHNS, SASEGT. V gave up 7 bases and J gave up 7 bases; unmatched junction bases: 8. The CDR3 loop is CASTGTGGRQPQHF. The CDR3 DNA reads TGTGCCAGCACGGGCACAGGGGGCCGACAGCCCCAGCATTTT.

This clonotype has more than one count but fewer than ten. The rearrangement links TRBV4-2 to TRBJ2-5; D perhaps matches TRBD2 (6 bases). Per the germline V gene, CDR1 is LGHNA and CDR2 is YNFKEQ. V was pared by 4 bases and J by 2 bases, with 17 bases between. The CDR3 is 16 amino acids. The CDR3 sequence: CASSRQVAGGQETQYF. The DNA of the CDR3 is TGTGCCAGCAGCCGACAAGTGGCAGGAGGGCAAGAGACCCAGTACTTC.

The V call is TRBV27, the J call TRBJ2-1, with 7 positions matching TRBD2. The germline gives CDR1 MNHEY, CDR2 SMNVEV (reference sequence). This CDR3 region has 16 residues. V trimming: 2 bases; J trimming: 5 bases; junction bases outside the gene matches: 9. The CDR3 loop is CASSLRVSGPDNEQFF. CDR3 bases: TGTGCCAGCAGTTTAAGGGTTAGCGGGCCTGACAATGAGCAGTTCTTC.

This clonotype was seen only a few times. The rearrangement uses TRBV20-1 and TRBJ1-6, with a tentative D call TRBD1 (5 bases). The CDR3 length is 16 residues. V dropped 3 bases and J dropped 0 bases, with 12 bases sitting between them. In germline, CDR1 is DFQATT, CDR2 SNEGSKA (reference sequence). CDR3 bases: TGCAGTGCTAGGAGGGACGGGAGCTCCTATAATTCACCCCTCCACTTT. The encoded protein is CSARRDGSSYNSPLHF.

The chain joins TRBV2 to TRBJ2-3; D gene uncertain. CDR1 and CDR2 (germline): SNHLY, FYNNEI. Trimming took off 8 bases at V and 2 bases at J, with 14 bases between the two ends. The CDR3 length is 14 residues. The CDR3 reads CASALGDPTDTQYF. CDR3 nucleotide sequence: TGTGCCAGCGCCCTCGGCGACCCCACAGATACGCAGTATTTT.

This clonotype was seen more than once but under ten times. The chain carries TRBV4-2 and TRBJ2-5; D gene uncertain. Per germline, CDR1 LGHNA and CDR2 YNFKEQ. The CDR3 has 13 amino acids. Trimming removed 0 bases from V and 5 bases from J, with 7 bases in between. This CDR3 reads CASSQDRTETQYF. As DNA, the CDR3 is TGTGCCAGCAGCCAAGATAGGACGGAGACCCAGTACTTC.

Only a few counts were recorded for this clonotype. At one of its ends the junction is not consistent with the germline gene, which may arise from a read error. The DNA of the CDR3 is TGTGCCGGCAGTGAAGAGGAGTCAGGGAACATTCAGTACTTC. Translated, it gives CAGSEEESGNIQYF. The chain couples TRBV2 to TRBJ2-7; D might be TRBD1 (5 bases). Judging by the DNA end, TRBJ2-4 fits better; the J call may be wrong. The CDR3 contains 14 residues. The germline gives CDR1 SNHLY, CDR2 FYNNEI.

This rearrangement joins TRBV19 to TRBJ1-4, with 7 bases that match TRBD1. V lost 4 bases to trimming and J lost 0 bases; unmatched junction nucleotides: 5. CDR1 is LNHDA and CDR2 is SQIVND in the germline V gene (reference sequence). CDR3 size: 16 residues. The CDR3 here is CASSTRTGATNEKLFF. CDR3 nucleotides: TGTGCCAGTAGTACCCGGACAGGTGCAACTAATGAAAAACTGTTTTTT.

Regarding this clonotype: It may be a read error: a sequence one base away is much more abundant. V gene TRBV5-1 combines with J gene TRBJ1-2; D is possibly TRBD1 (6 bases). This CDR3 is 15 amino acids long. Germline V gene data show CDR1 as SGHRS and CDR2 as YFSETQ. CDR3 in DNA: TGCGCCTGCAGCTGGAGACAGGCGGGAGGTGATGGCTACACCTTC. Amino acid sequence: CACSWRQAGGDGYTF.

At least ten counts were recorded for this clonotype. J is TRBJ2-3 and V is TRBV5-1; D not certain. Trimming pared 0 bases from V and 6 bases from J, leaving 17 bases between. Germline CDR1 and CDR2: SGHRS and YFSETQ. The CDR3 covers 16 residues. The DNA for the CDR3 is TGCGCCAGCAGCTTGGCAGAGACCAGACTTGGGGATACGCAGTATTTT. Protein product: CASSLAETRLGDTQYF.

The rearrangement links TRBV4-2 to TRBJ2-7; 14 bases map to TRBD2. The germline V gene encodes CDR1 LGHNA and CDR2 YNFKEQ. After removal of 4 bases from V and 3 bases from J, the junction contained 14 bases not matched to a gene. The CDR3 runs to 19 residues. The CDR3 is CASSLSVGLAGEVGYEQYF. The CDR3 nucleotides are TGTGCCAGCAGCCTAAGCGTGGGACTAGCGGGAGAGGTAGGCTACGAGCAGTACTTC.

Points on this clonotype: The junction differs from germline at one of its ends, possibly a read error. The chain employs TRBV2 and TRBJ1-6; 8 bases agree with TRBD1. In germline, CDR1 is SNHLY, CDR2 FYNNEI. CDR3 length equals 16 residues. The CDR3 DNA follows: TGTGCCAGCGGAAAGACAGGGGAGCCCTATAATTCACCCCTCCAATTT. Protein product: CASGKTGEPYNSPLQF.

As regards this clonotype: One end of the junction does not line up with germline, which may come from a read error. The V call is TRBV28, the J call TRBJ2-1; D possibly corresponds to TRBD2 (5 bases). This CDR3 contains 17 residues. Per germline, CDR1 MDHEN and CDR2 SYDVKM. The CDR3 is CASSPRSFRRSYNGQFF. The CDR3 DNA reads as TGTGCCAGCAGTCCCCGGTCATTCCGGAGGTCCTACAATGGGCAGTTCTTC. Supplemented by reference TRBV28 and TRBJ2-1, the full variable domain reads DVKVTQSSRYLVKRTGEKVFLECVQDMDHENMFWYRQDPGLGLRLIYFSYDVKMKEKGDIPEGYSVSREKKERFSLILESASTNQTSMYLCASSPRSFRRSYNGQFFGPGTRLTVL.

The J gene is TRBJ2-1, the V gene TRBV12-3 or TRBV12-4; 8 positions match TRBD2. V lost 3 bases, J lost 4 bases, and 11 bases stayed unmatched. CDR3 size: 17 residues. The CDR3 coding sequence is TGTGCCAGCAGTTTCCTCCCAAGCGGGAGAGATTACAATGAGCAGTTCTTC. Amino acid sequence: CASSFLPSGRDYNEQFF.

This clonotype was seen a few times. Mismatch with germline at one junction end may stem from a read error. This chain uses TRBV7-2 with TRBJ2-1; D is perhaps TRBD2 (7 bases). Germline CDR1 reads SGHTA; CDR2 reads FQGNSA. This CDR3 is built from 18 residues. CDR3 residues: CASSLASGATSPYNEQFF. Written as DNA, the CDR3 is TGTGCCAGCAGCCTAGCTTCGGGGGCGACTAGCCCCTACAATGAGCAGTTCTTC.

The CDR3: CSARGLTRGYNEQFF. CDR3 DNA: TGCAGTGCTAGAGGACTAACCCGGGGCTACAATGAGCAGTTCTTC. The V gene is TRBV20-1, the J gene TRBJ2-1, with D perhaps TRBD2 (5 bases). Germline V gives CDR1 DFQATT, CDR2 SNEGSKA (reference sequence). The CDR3 is made up of 15 amino acids. V gave up 1 base and J gave up 3 bases, with 13 bases separating them.